This T cell receptor beta chain was recorded in a study of T cell changes during pregnancy in multiple sclerosis. Sequencing used immunoSEQ multiplex PCR; TCRdb keeps in-frame clones, though not all of them. The sample yields around 100,000 clones, about 93% seen once. V lost 10 bases, J lost 4 bases, and 17 bases lay in between. The CDR3 extends over 14 amino acids. The germline V gene encodes CDR1 SGHNT and CDR2 YYREEE (reference sequence). The sequenced sample was peripheral blood, obtained in the third trimester of pregnancy. The chain links TRBV5-4 to TRBJ2-2; TRBD1 might be the D (5 bases). This clonotype was obtained from a female donor with multiple sclerosis, enrolled in a pregnancy study. CDR3 amino acids: CALALGRSTGELFF. The CDR3 region has the DNA TGTGCCTTGGCTCTGGGGCGATCCACCGGGGAGCTGTTTTTT.